This T cell receptor beta chain was recorded in a study of T cells in Graves' hyperthyroidism and ophthalmopathy. General study points: Progression to ophthalmopathy was predicted a median of approximately 6.4 months early.

TCR beta CDR3 regions were amplified from RNA transcripts. An initial round of RT-PCR targeting the TCR CDR3 relied on the HTBI primer set. TCRdb ran MiXCR on the multiplex PCR reads and lists one entry per CDR3 protein. The sample yields 240,000 or so distinct CDR3 sequences, roughly 15% seen once. Among ophthalmopathy patients, the Clinical Activity Score reached at least 3, the NOSPECS grade reached at least 4, and duration remained under 3 months. A patient was excluded if there was uncontrolled infection, other autoimmune disease, pregnancy or lactation. Diagnoses were made from clinical symptoms, serum measures (thyroxine and TRAb), thyroid ultrasound and orbital computed tomography. The length of the CDR3 is 18 residues. Germline CDR1 is MNHNS and CDR2 is SASEGT. V lost 6 bases to trimming and J lost 3 bases, with 27 bases between them. This clonotype was seen ten or more times. No antigen is known for it.

Sequencing was carried out using blood. The receptor's source is a woman aged 18-29 years with Graves' ophthalmopathy. V and J are TRBV6-1 and TRBJ2-7; TRBD1 might be the D (6 bases). The CDR3 bases are TGTGCCAGCAGGCTACCAGGGGCTTCGGACCGGGGCAACTACGAGCAGTACTTC. Translation gives CASRLPGASDRGNYEQYF.